This T cell receptor (beta chain) stems from a study of B cell selection in AIRE deficiency. Study-wide findings and caveats: Shared Treg sequences had shorter CDR3s, biased toward rearrangements with few non-templated insertions. AIRE-deficient Tconv and Treg repertoires matched healthy donors in TCRBV, CDR3 length, diversity. Around 33% of healthy-donor shared Treg TCRbeta sequences appeared in patient Tconv cells.

Original analysis: Approximately 1x10^5 patient and approximately 140,000 healthy donor in-frame TCRbeta sequences came from conventional T cells. TCRdb's table, derived via immunoSEQ multiplex PCR, lists solely in-frame clones and lacks some. That table is the source of V, J and clone size, and D and trimming were worked out from the DNA. Of tens of thousands of clones detected, around 97% appear once; the ten largest clones hold about 0.2%. A word on this clone: The antigen is undetermined.

Sorting defined conventional CD4 T cells as CD4+CD127+. CDR1 and CDR2 from the germline V gene are SEHNR and FQNEAQ (reference sequence). The CDR3 spans 16 residues. V lost 2 bases to trimming and J lost 5 bases; unmatched junction nucleotides: 9. This receptor was taken from a human donor with AIRE deficiency. J is TRBJ2-5 and V is TRBV7-9; 9 bases are shared with TRBD2. The sequencing sample was made of conventional CD4+ T cells sorted from PBMCs. The DNA for the CDR3 is TGTGCCAGCAGCTTATCCTCTAGCGGGAAGAGTGAGACCCAGTACTTC. This gives the protein CASSLSSSGKSETQYF.